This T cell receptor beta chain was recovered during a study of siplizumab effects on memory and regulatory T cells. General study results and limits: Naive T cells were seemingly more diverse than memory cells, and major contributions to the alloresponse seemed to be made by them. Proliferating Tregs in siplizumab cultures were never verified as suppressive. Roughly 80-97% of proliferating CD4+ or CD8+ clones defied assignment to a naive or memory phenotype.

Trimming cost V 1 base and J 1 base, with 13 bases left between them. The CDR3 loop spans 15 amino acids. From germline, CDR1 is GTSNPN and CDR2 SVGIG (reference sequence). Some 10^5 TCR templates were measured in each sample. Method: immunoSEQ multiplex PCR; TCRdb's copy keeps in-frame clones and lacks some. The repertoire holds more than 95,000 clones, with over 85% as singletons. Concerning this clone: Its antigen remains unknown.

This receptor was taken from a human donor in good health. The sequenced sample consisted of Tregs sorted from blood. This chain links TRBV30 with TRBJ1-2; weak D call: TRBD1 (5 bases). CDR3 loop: CAWSARGTGNYGYTF. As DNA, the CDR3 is TGTGCCTGGAGTGCACGGGGGACGGGTAACTATGGCTACACCTTC.